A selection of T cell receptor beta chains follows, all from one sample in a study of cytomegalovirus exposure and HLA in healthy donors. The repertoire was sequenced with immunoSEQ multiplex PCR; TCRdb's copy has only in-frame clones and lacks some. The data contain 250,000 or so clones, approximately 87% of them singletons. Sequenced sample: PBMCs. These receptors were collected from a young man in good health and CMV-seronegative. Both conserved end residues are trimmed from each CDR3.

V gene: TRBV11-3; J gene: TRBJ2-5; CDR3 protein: ASSLGHTSGQETQY
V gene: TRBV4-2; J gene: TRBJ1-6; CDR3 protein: ASSHQDEGASPLH
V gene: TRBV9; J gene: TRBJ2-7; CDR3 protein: ASSVAIWGDEQY
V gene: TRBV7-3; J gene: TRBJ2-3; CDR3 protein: ASSPKGLTGSTDTQY
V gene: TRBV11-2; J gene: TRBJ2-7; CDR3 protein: ASSSKTGESYEQY
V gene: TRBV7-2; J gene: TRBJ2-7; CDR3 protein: ASSLIGGNEQY
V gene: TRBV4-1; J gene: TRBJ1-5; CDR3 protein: ASSQGIQGKGNQPQH
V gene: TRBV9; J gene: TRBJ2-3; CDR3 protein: ASSPRRDSQQVTQY
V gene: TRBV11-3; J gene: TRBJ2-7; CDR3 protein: ASSGTGGPYEQY
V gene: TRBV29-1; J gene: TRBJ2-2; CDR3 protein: SVVAGNTGELF
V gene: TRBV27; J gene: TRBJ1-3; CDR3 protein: ASKQGSSGNTIY
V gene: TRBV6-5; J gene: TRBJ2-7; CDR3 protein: ASSYIAGMEEQY
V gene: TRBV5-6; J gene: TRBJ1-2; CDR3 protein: ASSLVPDRVYGYT
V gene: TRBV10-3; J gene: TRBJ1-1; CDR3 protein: AISGEGEAF
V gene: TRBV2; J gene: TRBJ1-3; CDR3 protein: ASSVGGGSGNTIY
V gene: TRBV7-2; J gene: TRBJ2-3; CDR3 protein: ASSLIRSDTQY
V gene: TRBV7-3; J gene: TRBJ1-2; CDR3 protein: ASSLTVSGDGYT
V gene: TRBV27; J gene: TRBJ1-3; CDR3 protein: ASSDRAWSGNTIY
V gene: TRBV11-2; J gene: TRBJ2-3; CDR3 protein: ASSLGLASTDTQY
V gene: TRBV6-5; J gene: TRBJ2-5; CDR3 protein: ASSYSDRGLGETQY
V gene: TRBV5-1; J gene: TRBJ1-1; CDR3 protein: ASSLDPQGLNTEAF
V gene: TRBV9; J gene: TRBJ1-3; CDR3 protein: ASSVAGQGSGVGNTIY
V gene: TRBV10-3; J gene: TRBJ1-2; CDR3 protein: AISDRLSRDRGQSAYGYT
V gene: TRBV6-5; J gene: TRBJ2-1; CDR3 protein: ASSYSGTGGDEQF
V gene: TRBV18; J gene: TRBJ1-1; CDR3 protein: ASSPSRDRGTEAF
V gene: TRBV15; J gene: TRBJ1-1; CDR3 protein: ATRGGGQGGTEAF
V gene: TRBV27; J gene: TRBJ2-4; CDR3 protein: ASSSKGAQAKNIQY
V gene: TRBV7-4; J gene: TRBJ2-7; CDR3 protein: ASSLESSGHY
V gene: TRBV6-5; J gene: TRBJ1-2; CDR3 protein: ASSPGTAPNYGYT
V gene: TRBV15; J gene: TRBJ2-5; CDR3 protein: ATSRDRNFQETQY
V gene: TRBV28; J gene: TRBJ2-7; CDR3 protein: ASSGQLAGVLEQY
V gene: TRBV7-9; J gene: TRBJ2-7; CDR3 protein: ASSLSVHEQY
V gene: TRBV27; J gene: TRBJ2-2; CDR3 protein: ASSLGGTGGITGELF
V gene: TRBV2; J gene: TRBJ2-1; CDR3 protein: ASGLQVNEQF
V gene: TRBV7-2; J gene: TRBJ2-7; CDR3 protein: ASSVNPGQGYEQY
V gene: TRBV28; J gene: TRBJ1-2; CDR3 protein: ASRDRGLRGYT
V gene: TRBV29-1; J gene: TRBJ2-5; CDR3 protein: SVATRSRETQY
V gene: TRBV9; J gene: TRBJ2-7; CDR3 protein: ASSATGTGYEQY
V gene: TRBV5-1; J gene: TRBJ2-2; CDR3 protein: ASSLAGNTGELF
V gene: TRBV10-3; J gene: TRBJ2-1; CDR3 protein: AISESEVVNEQF
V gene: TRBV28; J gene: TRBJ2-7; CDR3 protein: ASSLTGGPTYEQY
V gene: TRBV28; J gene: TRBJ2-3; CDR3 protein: ATTLAGHTDTQY
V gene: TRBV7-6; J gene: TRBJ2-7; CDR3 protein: ASSLDPGGSSYEQY
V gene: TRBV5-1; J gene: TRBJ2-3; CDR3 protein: ASTSSGGGTDTQY
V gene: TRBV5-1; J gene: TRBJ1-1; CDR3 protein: ASSSATGWNTEAF
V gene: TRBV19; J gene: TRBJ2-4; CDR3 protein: ASSTPSGEGNIQY